The 31 T cell receptor beta chains given below trace back to one sample, sequenced in a study of cytomegalovirus exposure and HLA in healthy donors. The PCR ran on 60 Vbeta and 13 Jbeta primers. Assay used: immunoSEQ multiplex PCR; TCRdb lists only in-frame clones, some missing. This table has over 150,000 clones, roughly 65% appearing once. The sample consisted of PBMCs. The receptors come from a woman aged 18-29 years in good health and CMV-seropositive.

This chain links TRBV20-1 with TRBJ2-7; D remains ambiguous. Germline assignment: CDR1 DFQATT and CDR2 SNEGSKA (reference sequence). The CDR3 is made up of 11 amino acids. V was shortened by 3 bases and J by 4 bases, with 7 bases between the two germline ends. The CDR3 coding sequence is TGCAGTGCTAGTATATCGTACGAGCAGTACTTC. Amino acid sequence: CSASISYEQYF.

The V and J genes are TRBV4-1 and TRBJ2-3, with 9 bases aligning to TRBD2. This CDR3 has 17 residues. Germline values: CDR1 MGHRA, CDR2 YSYEKL. The junction had 10 bases not matched to a gene; V was cut back by 3 bases and J by 3 bases. DNA of the CDR3: TGCGCCAGCAGCCACGGGGGAGAAGCGGGAGGAACAGATACGCAGTATTTT. Amino acid sequence: CASSHGGEAGGTDTQYF.

This chain connects TRBV15 to TRBJ1-5; 9 bases agree with TRBD1. Trimming at V came to 0 bases and at J to 5 bases, leaving 8 bases not matched to a gene. The CDR3 runs to 17 residues. The germline gives CDR1 LNHNV, CDR2 YYDKDF (reference sequence). CDR3 coding DNA: TGTGCCACCAGCAGAGATTTATCGGGACAGGGAGATCAGCCCCAGCATTTT. Amino acids: CATSRDLSGQGDQPQHF. Supplemented by reference TRBV15 and TRBJ1-5, the full variable domain reads DAMVIQNPRYQVTQFGKPVTLSCSQTLNHNVMYWYQQKSSQAPKLLFHYYDKDFNNEADTPDNFQSRRPNTSFCFLDIRSPGLGDTAMYLCATSRDLSGQGDQPQHFGDGTRLSIL.

The chain is built from TRBV27 and TRBJ2-3; 7 bases agree with TRBD2. Germline values: CDR1 MNHEY, CDR2 SMNVEV (reference sequence). The CDR3 sequence is 14 residues long. V gave up 4 bases and J gave up 6 bases; unmatched junction bases: 7. The chain's CDR3 is CASSSAGIGDTQYF. CDR3 nucleotide sequence: TGTGCCAGCAGTTCAGCGGGGATAGGGGATACGCAGTATTTT.

This chain connects TRBV29-1 to TRBJ2-7; perhaps TRBD1 as D (6 bases). The CDR3 loop spans 12 amino acids. Trimming cost V 4 bases and J 4 bases, with 11 bases left between them. Germline V gene sequence: CDR1 SQVTM, CDR2 ANQGSEA. CDR3 sequence (DNA): TGCAGCGTTGCACAGGGTGCTTACGAGCAGTACTTC. Protein sequence: CSVAQGAYEQYF.

This rearrangement joins TRBV5-4 to TRBJ2-1, with D hard to call. CDR1 is SGHNT and CDR2 is YYREEE in the germline V gene (reference sequence). This CDR3 is built from 16 residues. V was trimmed by 4 bases and J by 0 bases, leaving 14 bases between them. The CDR3 DNA follows: TGTGCCAGCAGCCCCCAGTCGATGCTCTCCTACAATGAGCAGTTCTTC. This sequence encodes CASSPQSMLSYNEQFF.

The genes are TRBV28 and TRBJ2-7, with a weak D call TRBD1 (5 bases). This CDR3 is 16 amino acids long. Between the trimmed V and J ends, which lost 7 bases and 0 bases, there was a span of 19 bases. The germline gives CDR1 MDHEN, CDR2 SYDVKM. Here the CDR3 DNA reads TGTGCCAGCAACGTATGGGGCAGTGAGAGCTCCTACGAGCAGTACTTC. It specifies CASNVWGSESSYEQYF. Full variable domain (missing parts from reference TRBV28 and TRBJ2-7): DVKVTQSSRYLVKRTGEKVFLECVQDMDHENMFWYRQDPGLGLRLIYFSYDVKMKEKGDIPEGYSVSREKKERFSLILESASTNQTSMYLCASNVWGSESSYEQYFGPGTRLTVT.

The chain employs TRBV5-1 and TRBJ1-2, with D perhaps TRBD1 (6 bases). The V end lost 0 bases, the J end lost 3 bases, and 15 bases lay between the germline ends. The CDR3 is 16 residues long. Germline V gene sequence: CDR1 SGHRS, CDR2 YFSETQ. The CDR3 region has the DNA TGCGCCAGCAGCTTGGTTGGGGGCGCGGGTGACTATGGCTACACCTTC. This codes for CASSLVGGAGDYGYTF.

The chain employs TRBV11-2 and TRBJ2-2; D is undetermined. The V end was cut by 2 bases, the J end by 3 bases, with 10 bases between. There are 15 residues in the CDR3. Germline V lookup: CDR1 SGHAT, CDR2 FQNNGV. The CDR3 DNA is TGTGCCAGCAGCTTACTTTCAGGCGACACCGGGGAGCTGTTTTTT. Amino acids: CASSLLSGDTGELFF.

The chain employs TRBV28 and TRBJ2-3, with D tentatively TRBD2 (5 bases). Trimming removed 10 bases from V and 3 bases from J, with 14 bases in between. Germline V gene sequence: CDR1 MDHEN, CDR2 SYDVKM. There are 13 residues in the CDR3. CDR3 in amino acids: CATTRWGTDTQYF. The CDR3 coding sequence is TGTGCCACTACTAGGTGGGGAACAGATACGCAGTATTTT.

This chain links TRBV7-9 with TRBJ1-2; TRBD1 aligns across 12 bases. After removal of 2 bases from V and 2 bases from J, the junction contained 3 bases not matched to a gene. The germline V gene has CDR1 SEHNR and CDR2 FQNEAQ (reference sequence). The CDR3 loop spans 16 amino acids. DNA of the CDR3: TGTGCCAGCAGCTTATCTGGGACAGGGGGCAACTATGGCTACACCTTC. Amino acids: CASSLSGTGGNYGYTF.

This chain connects TRBV28 to TRBJ2-3, with 10 bases aligning to TRBD2. Germline values: CDR1 MDHEN, CDR2 SYDVKM. The V and J ends lost 1 base and 4 bases, in that order; junction bases with no gene match: 2. CDR3 length equals 15 residues. Here the CDR3 DNA reads TGTGCCAGCAGTTTATCCCTAGCGGGAGCAGATACGCAGTATTTT. It encodes CASSLSLAGADTQYF.

The DNA of the CDR3 is TGTGCCAGCAGTTTCCGTCCCATCGGACAGGGGGCGCGGGAGACCCAGTACTTC. This encodes CASSFRPIGQGARETQYF. The chain employs TRBV27 and TRBJ2-5, with 11 nucleotides matching TRBD1. Germline CDR1 reads MNHEY; CDR2 reads SMNVEV (reference sequence). V lost 3 bases, J lost 5 bases, and 14 bases stayed unmatched. The CDR3 consists of 18 residues.

The chain carries TRBV6-6 and TRBJ1-2; 8 bases agree with TRBD1. Trimming took 5 bases from V and 3 from J; bases not matched to a gene: 8. Germline loops: CDR1 MNHNY, CDR2 SVGAGI (reference sequence). This CDR3 has 15 residues. DNA for the CDR3: TGTGCCAGCAGTACCCTGACAGGGGAGGACTATGGCTACACCTTC. This sequence encodes CASSTLTGEDYGYTF.

The chain links TRBV19 to TRBJ2-1, with a weak D call TRBD1 (7 bases). The germline CDR1 and CDR2 sequences are LNHDA and SQIVND (reference sequence). The V and J ends lost 3 bases and 3 bases respectively, with 15 bases between them. This CDR3 is 16 amino acids long. The CDR3 spells CASSIDWQGGYNEQFF. In DNA, the CDR3 is TGTGCCAGTAGTATCGATTGGCAGGGGGGCTACAATGAGCAGTTCTTC.

A few counts support this clone. This chain uses TRBV7-9 with TRBJ1-4, with TRBD1 matching over 7 bases. CDR3 length equals 18 residues. Germline loops: CDR1 SEHNR, CDR2 FQNEAQ (reference sequence). V lost 1 base and J lost 2; bases outside the gene matches: 10. The CDR3 DNA reads as TGTGCCAGCAGCTTAGAAGGCCCTATGACAGGGACTAATGAAAAACTGTTTTTT. This gives the protein CASSLEGPMTGTNEKLFF.

This clone showed up just a few times. V usage is TRBV6-6 and J usage is TRBJ2-7, with TRBD1 identical over 7 bases. The germline V gene has CDR1 MNHNY and CDR2 SVGAGI (reference sequence). V was pared by 6 bases and J by 3 bases, with 11 bases of the junction left unmatched. The length of the CDR3 is 15 residues. The CDR3 sequence is CASRPPRDSDYEQYF. In DNA form, the CDR3 reads TGTGCCAGCAGGCCCCCCCGGGACAGTGACTACGAGCAGTACTTC.

The chain has TRBV6-5 and TRBJ2-2; possibly TRBD2 for D (7 bases). The V end was cut by 6 bases, the J end by 7 bases, with 18 bases between. This CDR3 has 15 residues. CDR1 MNHEY and CDR2 SVGAGI come from the germline V gene. The CDR3 here is CASSRGGGRIGELFF. As DNA, the CDR3 is TGTGCCAGCAGCAGGGGCGGGGGTAGGATCGGGGAGCTGTTTTTT.

The genes are TRBV27 and TRBJ1-4, with D unclear. CDR1 is MNHEY and CDR2 is SMNVEV in the germline V gene (reference sequence). V was shortened by 9 bases and J by 0 bases, with 32 bases between the two germline ends. This CDR3 spans 21 amino acids. The CDR3 nucleotides read TGTGCCAGTGACCTCCCACCGGCGACACGGTTTCGATTAGCAACTAATGAAAAACTGTTTTTT. Its protein product is CASDLPPATRFRLATNEKLFF.

The rearrangement joins TRBV7-9 to TRBJ1-2, with D possibly being TRBD1 (5 bases). The ends were cut back, 4 bases at V and 10 bases at J, with 16 bases in the middle. The germline V gene encodes CDR1 SEHNR and CDR2 FQNEAQ (reference sequence). The CDR3 runs to 13 residues. Written as DNA, the CDR3 is TGTGCCAGCAGCTCTAGGACACTGAGAATCTACACCTTC. As protein: CASSSRTLRIYTF.

The CDR3 DNA reads TGTGCCAGCAGTGCTTGGACTAGCGGGAGAGAGACCCAGTACTTC. Amino acid sequence: CASSAWTSGRETQYF. The chain is built from TRBV28 and TRBJ2-5; 13 positions agree with TRBD2. V lost 5 bases and J lost 4; bases outside the gene matches: 4. The CDR3 extends over 15 amino acids. Germline CDR1 reads MDHEN; CDR2 reads SYDVKM.

This chain links TRBV27 with TRBJ1-5, with D maybe TRBD1 (5 bases). Germline-derived CDR1 and CDR2 are MNHEY and SMNVEV (reference sequence). This CDR3 comprises 14 residues. Trimming stripped 7 bases from V and 3 bases from J, with 13 bases between. CDR3 DNA: TGTGCCAGCAAGACCTCAGGGTTCAATCAGCCCCAGCATTTT. This codes for CASKTSGFNQPQHF.

This clone was counted once. V usage is TRBV28 and J usage is TRBJ2-7; 7 positions match TRBD1. CDR1 and CDR2 from the germline V gene are MDHEN and SYDVKM. The CDR3 consists of 13 residues. Trimming at V came to 6 bases and at J to 4 bases, leaving 6 bases not matched to a gene. CDR3 nucleotide sequence: TGTGCCAGCAGAATCGACAGGGAGTACGAGCAGTACTTC. Encoded protein: CASRIDREYEQYF. Looking up the rest from reference TRBV28 and TRBJ2-7 gives the full variable domain: DVKVTQSSRYLVKRTGEKVFLECVQDMDHENMFWYRQDPGLGLRLIYFSYDVKMKEKGDIPEGYSVSREKKERFSLILESASTNQTSMYLCASRIDREYEQYFGPGTRLTVT.

This clone was seen a handful of times. This chain joins TRBV9 and TRBJ2-3; D call uncertain. Trimming took 1 base from V and 0 from J, leaving 9 bases between them. This CDR3 is built from 15 residues. Germline V gene sequence: CDR1 SGDLS, CDR2 YYNGEE. The CDR3 sequence: CASSVLISSTDTQYF. CDR3 in DNA: TGTGCCAGCAGCGTACTAATTTCTAGCACAGATACGCAGTATTTT.

This clone turned up a few times. The J gene is TRBJ2-2, the V gene TRBV5-6, with TRBD1 matching 8 bases. The CDR3 is 16 amino acids. CDR1 and CDR2 (germline): SGHDT, YYEEEE. Trimming removed 4 bases from V and 5 bases from J; junction bases left unmatched: 10. This chain's CDR3 is CASSPPQGAYTGELFF. The CDR3 nucleotides are TGTGCCAGCAGCCCCCCCCAGGGGGCGTATACCGGGGAGCTGTTTTTT.

The chain is built from TRBV19 and TRBJ1-1; 7 bases line up with TRBD1. V was pared by 5 bases and J by 4 bases, with 16 bases of the junction left unmatched. CDR1 is LNHDA and CDR2 is SQIVND in the germline V gene (reference sequence). This CDR3 contains 17 residues. The CDR3, as DNA: TGTGCCAGTAGTTTGGGAACACTCGTGGACAGGCGCACTGAAGCTTTCTTT. This codes for CASSLGTLVDRRTEAFF.

The V and J genes are TRBV7-9 and TRBJ2-1, with a tentative D call TRBD2 (7 bases). The germline gives CDR1 SEHNR, CDR2 FQNEAQ (reference sequence). Trimming took 5 bases from V and 4 from J, leaving 18 bases between them. The length of the CDR3 is 16 residues. CDR3 nucleotides: TGTGCCAGCAGCCAAATGGGGGGGCTACATTACAATGAGCAGTTCTTC. It is translated as CASSQMGGLHYNEQFF.

V and J are TRBV4-2 and TRBJ2-1, with TRBD1 matching 7 bases. The germline CDR1 and CDR2 sequences are LGHNA and YNFKEQ. This CDR3 has 14 residues. V was pared by 2 bases and J by 6 bases, with 4 bases of the junction left unmatched. This chain's CDR3 is CASSQLSGGNEQFF. The CDR3, as DNA: TGTGCCAGCAGCCAACTATCAGGGGGCAATGAGCAGTTCTTC.

This sequence joins TRBV7-6 and TRBJ1-2; D is undetermined. The germline V and J ends were trimmed by 3 bases and 7 bases, with 15 bases remaining between them. This CDR3 contains 14 residues. The germline V gene encodes CDR1 SGHVS and CDR2 FNYEAQ. The CDR3: CASSLGEGFRGYTF. CDR3 nucleotides: TGTGCCAGCAGCTTGGGAGAGGGCTTTCGTGGCTACACCTTC.

The chain carries TRBV19 and TRBJ2-5; 11 bases match TRBD2. Germline loops: CDR1 LNHDA, CDR2 SQIVND (reference sequence). The trim removed 3 bases at V and 5 bases at J, leaving 5 bases unmatched. The CDR3 consists of 15 residues. CDR3 nucleotide sequence: TGTGCCAGTAGTATGGGGGCTAGCGGGAGGGAGACCCAGTACTTC. Translating gives CASSMGASGRETQYF.

Only a few counts were recorded for this clone. V and J are TRBV6-5 and TRBJ2-5, with 7 bases matching TRBD1. This CDR3 contains 13 residues. Losses at the gene ends were 6 bases for V and 5 bases for J; bases not matched to a gene: 6. Germline V gene sequence: CDR1 MNHEY, CDR2 SVGAGI. The CDR3 DNA reads as TGTGCCAGCAGGACCACAGGGGTGGAGACCCAGTACTTC. The encoded protein is CASRTTGVETQYF.